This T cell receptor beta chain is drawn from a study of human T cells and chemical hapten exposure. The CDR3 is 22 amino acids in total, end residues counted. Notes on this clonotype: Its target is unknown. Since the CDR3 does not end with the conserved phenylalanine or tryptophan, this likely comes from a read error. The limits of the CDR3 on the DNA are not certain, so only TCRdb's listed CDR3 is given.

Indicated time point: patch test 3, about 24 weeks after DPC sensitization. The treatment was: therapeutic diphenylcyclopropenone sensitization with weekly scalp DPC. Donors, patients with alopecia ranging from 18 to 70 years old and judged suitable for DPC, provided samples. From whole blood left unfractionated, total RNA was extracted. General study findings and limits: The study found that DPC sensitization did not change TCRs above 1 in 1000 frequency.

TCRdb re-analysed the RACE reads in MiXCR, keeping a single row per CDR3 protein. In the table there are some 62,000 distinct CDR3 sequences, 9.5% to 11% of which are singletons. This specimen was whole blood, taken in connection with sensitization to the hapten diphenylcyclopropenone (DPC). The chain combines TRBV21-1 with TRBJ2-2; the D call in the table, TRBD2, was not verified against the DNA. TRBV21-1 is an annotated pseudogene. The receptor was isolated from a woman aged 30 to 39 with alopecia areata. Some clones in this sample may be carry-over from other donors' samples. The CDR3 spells CASSKTESGPRLAGGPQLELFS.